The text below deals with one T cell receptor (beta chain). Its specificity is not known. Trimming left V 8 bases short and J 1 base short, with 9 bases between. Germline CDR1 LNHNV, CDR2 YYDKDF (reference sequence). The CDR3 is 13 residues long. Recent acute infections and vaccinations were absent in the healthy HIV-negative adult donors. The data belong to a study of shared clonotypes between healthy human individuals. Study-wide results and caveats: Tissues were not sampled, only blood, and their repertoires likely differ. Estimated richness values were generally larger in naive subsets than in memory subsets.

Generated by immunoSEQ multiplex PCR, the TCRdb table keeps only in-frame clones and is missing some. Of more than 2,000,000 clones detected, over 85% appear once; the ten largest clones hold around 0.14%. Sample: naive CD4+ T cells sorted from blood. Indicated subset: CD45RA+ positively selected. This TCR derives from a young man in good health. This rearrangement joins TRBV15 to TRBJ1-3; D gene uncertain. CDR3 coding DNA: TGTGCCACCGGTCGGACTTCTGGAAACACCATATATTTT. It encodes CATGRTSGNTIYF.